This TCR beta chain was recovered during a study of identical twins. Study-wide points: Cross-sectional statistics, not tracking of the same donors, supported the conclusions.

Via MiXCR, TCRdb re-called the 5' RACE reads, giving one row per CDR3 protein. The sample carries some 1,700,000 distinct CDR3 sequences, more than 30% recorded once. Comment on this clonotype: Its specificity is not known.

The CDR3 runs to 15 residues. V was cut by 2 bases and J by 2 bases, with 13 bases left in between. Per germline, CDR1 ENHRY and CDR2 SYGVKD. This TCR was recovered from a newborn girl in good health. This sequence joins TRBV10-3 and TRBJ2-7; maybe TRBD1 (6 bases). Sequencing was performed on cord blood. The CDR3, as DNA: TGTGCCATCAGTGAGCGAGCCCGGGACACCTACGAGCAGTACTTC. Translated, it gives CAISERARDTYEQYF.